The 15 T cell receptor beta chains in this list originate from one sample, sequenced in a study of T cell repertoires in ileal Crohn's disease. The method was immunoSEQ multiplex PCR; TCRdb's version includes in-frame clones alone and lacks a portion of them. The sample shows roughly 3,900 clones, roughly 83% of them seen only once. Sequenced input: ileal tissue. The receptor set was obtained from an adult with Crohn's disease.

This clone was seen a single time. The CDR3 bases are TGCGCCAGCAGCTTGGCGCAGGGGGTAAACACTGAAGCTTTCTTT. It encodes CASSLAQGVNTEAFF. V gene TRBV5-1 combines with J gene TRBJ1-1, with 7 bases matching TRBD1. With 0 bases clipped from V and 2 bases from J, the junction kept 4 bases outside the gene matches. The CDR3 contains 15 residues. Germline assignment: CDR1 SGHRS and CDR2 YFSETQ.

The rearrangement uses TRBV6-4 and TRBJ2-3, with 8 bases that match TRBD2. The CDR3 sequence is 14 residues long. Germline V gene lookup returns CDR1 MRHNA and CDR2 SNTAGT. The V and J ends lost 3 bases and 4 bases, in that order; junction bases with no gene match: 3. CDR3 amino acids: CASSEAGAPDTQYF. For the CDR3, the DNA is TGTGCCAGCAGTGAAGCGGGGGCCCCAGATACGCAGTATTTT.

The J gene is TRBJ2-1, the V gene TRBV6-5, with TRBD2 matching over 11 bases. J was trimmed by 8 bases and V by 5 bases; bases with no gene match: 8. CDR3 length equals 15 residues. The germline CDR1 and CDR2 sequences are MNHEY and SVGAGI. The CDR3 region has the DNA TGTGCCAGCAGTCAACTAGCGGGAGAGATTTATGAGCAGTTCTTC. This sequence encodes CASSQLAGEIYEQFF.

This chain joins TRBV15 and TRBJ2-7; 9 bases fit TRBD1. From germline, CDR1 is LNHNV and CDR2 YYDKDF (reference sequence). The CDR3 loop spans 17 amino acids. The trim removed 0 bases at V and 7 bases at J, leaving 13 bases unmatched. The CDR3 loop reads CATSRDPPGTGRNEQYF. Written as DNA, the CDR3 is TGTGCCACCAGCAGAGATCCCCCCGGGACAGGGAGGAATGAGCAGTACTTC.

The J gene is TRBJ2-7, the V gene TRBV2, with 11 positions matching TRBD2. V was clipped by 7 bases and J by 3 bases; unmatched bases: 11. Per germline, CDR1 SNHLY and CDR2 FYNNEI. The CDR3 sequence is 16 residues long. The CDR3 region is CASTAKWGLADYEQYF. DNA of the CDR3: TGTGCCAGCACGGCAAAATGGGGACTAGCGGACTACGAGCAGTACTTC.

CDR3 DNA: TGCGCCAGCAGCTTGACAGGGTATACAGATACGCAGTATTTT. Its protein product is CASSLTGYTDTQYF. This chain connects TRBV5-1 to TRBJ2-3; weak D call: TRBD1 (6 bases). Trimming took off 1 base at V and 3 bases at J, with 9 bases between the two ends. The CDR3 has 14 amino acids. From germline, CDR1 is SGHRS and CDR2 YFSETQ.

CDR3 sequence reads: CASSSPGLAGSSYEQYF. The CDR3 DNA reads as TGTGCCAGCAGTTCTCCGGGGCTAGCGGGAAGCTCCTACGAGCAGTACTTC. The chain couples TRBV27 to TRBJ2-7, with TRBD2 matching 9 bases. V shed 4 bases, J shed 0 bases, and the junction held 10 bases outside the gene matches. This CDR3 is 17 amino acids long. Germline CDR1 and CDR2: MNHEY and SMNVEV (reference sequence).

J is TRBJ2-5 and V is TRBV4-1, with 10 bases that match TRBD2. The J call could be wrong; TRBJ2-7 is a better fit for the DNA end. The CDR3 is 14 residues long. Germline V lookup: CDR1 MGHRA, CDR2 YSYEKL. CDR3 DNA sequence: TGCGCCAGCAGCCTAGAAGGGACTAGCGTCGAGCAGTACTTC. Encoded protein: CASSLEGTSVEQYF.

The chain joins TRBV6-6 to TRBJ2-1; TRBD2 aligns across 7 bases. Germline V gene lookup returns CDR1 MNHNY and CDR2 SVGAGI (reference sequence). This CDR3 contains 13 residues. With V trimmed by 7 bases and J by 7 bases, 7 bases remained unmatched. This CDR3 is CASTLLAFNEQFF. In DNA, the CDR3 is TGTGCCAGCACCCTACTAGCGTTTAATGAGCAGTTCTTC.

V usage is TRBV6-4 and J usage is TRBJ2-1, with 7 bases identical to TRBD2. CDR3 size: 14 residues. Germline loops: CDR1 MRHNA, CDR2 SNTAGT. J gave up 6 bases and V 6 bases, and 8 bases lay outside the gene matches. CDR3 sequence (DNA): TGTGCCAGCAGCTCTGGGCTAGCGGCCAATGAGCAGTTCTTC. As protein: CASSSGLAANEQFF.

The CDR3 is CASSPIPGQGNTGELFF. The CDR3, as DNA: TGTGCCAGTAGTCCAATACCGGGACAGGGGAACACCGGGGAGCTGTTTTTT. The chain links TRBV19 to TRBJ2-2; TRBD1 matches at 9 bases. This CDR3 has 17 amino acids. Germline V gene lookup returns CDR1 LNHDA and CDR2 SQIVND (reference sequence). Unmatched junction bases numbered 8, after V lost 5 bases and J lost 1 base.

This sequence joins TRBV30 and TRBJ2-1, with 11 bases identical to TRBD1. Germline values: CDR1 GTSNPN, CDR2 SVGIG (reference sequence). The ends lost 7 bases at V and 4 bases at J; junction bases unmatched: 3. The CDR3 is 13 residues long. Here the CDR3 reads CAFGQGAYNEQFF. DNA of the CDR3: TGTGCCTTCGGACAGGGGGCTTACAATGAGCAGTTCTTC.

V usage is TRBV19 and J usage is TRBJ1-5; possibly TRBD1 for D (5 bases). The V gene lost 6 bases and the J gene lost 0 bases, with 12 bases spanning the gap. The CDR3 is made up of 15 amino acids. Germline V gene lookup returns CDR1 LNHDA and CDR2 SQIVND (reference sequence). CDR3 in amino acids: CASRQEQISNQPQHF. CDR3 in DNA: TGTGCCAGTAGACAGGAACAAATTAGCAATCAGCCCCAGCATTTT.

J is TRBJ1-2 and V is TRBV6-1; TRBD1 matches 10 bases. CDR1 MNHNS and CDR2 SASEGT come from the germline V gene. The CDR3 is made up of 15 amino acids. J gave up 4 bases and V 4 bases, and 6 bases lay outside the gene matches. Here the CDR3 DNA reads TGTGCCAGCAGTGCGGGACAGGGGACACTCTATGGCTACACCTTC. Translating gives CASSAGQGTLYGYTF.

The V and J genes are TRBV18 and TRBJ2-3, with TRBD2 matching over 10 bases. V trimming: 4 bases; J trimming: 4 bases; junction bases outside the gene matches: 11. Germline V gene data show CDR1 as KGHSH and CDR2 as LQKENI. This CDR3 region has 17 residues. In nucleotides, the CDR3 is TGTGCCAGCTCACTTTACAAGCGGGAGGGCCTGTCAGATACGCAGTATTTT. Translating gives CASSLYKREGLSDTQYF.